The subject of this entry is one TCR beta chain. No antigen is known for it. The data are from a study of blood T cells in healthy people across ages. Study results and limitations: Among long-lived donors, naive CD4+ cells were more numerous and diversity higher than in aged donors. Estimates of total diversity, which came from one million sequenced T cells, were considered to be underestimates.

A second PCR of roughly 7 to 11 cycles used a sample-barcoded 5' primer and a J-beta primer mix. TCRdb reprocessed the 5' RACE reads via MiXCR and lists one record per CDR3 protein. The sample contains about 800,000 distinct CDR3 sequences, around 25% of which appear only once. The V gene lost 5 bases and the J gene lost 0 bases, with 11 bases spanning the gap. The CDR3 contains 15 residues. In germline, CDR1 is SEHNR, CDR2 FQNEAQ (reference sequence). Separately, the same data were catalogued under a study of T cells of mothers and their children. That paper notes: From each mother came over 9.5 million TCR beta CDR3 reads, and from each child came 3 million to 3.5 million.

V is TRBV7-9 and J is TRBJ2-1; D is unresolved. This clonotype was sampled from a boy between 5 and 17 years old in good health. Sequencing used blood. For the CDR3, the DNA is TGTGCCAGCAGCCCCAGTACGAGCTCCTACAATGAGCAGTTCTTC. Translating it yields CASSPSTSSYNEQFF. The whole variable domain, filled in from reference TRBV7-9 and TRBJ2-1, reads DTGVSQNPRHKITKRGQNVTFRCDPISEHNRLYWYRQTLGQGPEFLTYFQNEAQLEKSRLLSDRFSAERPKGSFSTLEIQRTEQGDSAMYLCASSPSTSSYNEQFFGPGTRLTVL.